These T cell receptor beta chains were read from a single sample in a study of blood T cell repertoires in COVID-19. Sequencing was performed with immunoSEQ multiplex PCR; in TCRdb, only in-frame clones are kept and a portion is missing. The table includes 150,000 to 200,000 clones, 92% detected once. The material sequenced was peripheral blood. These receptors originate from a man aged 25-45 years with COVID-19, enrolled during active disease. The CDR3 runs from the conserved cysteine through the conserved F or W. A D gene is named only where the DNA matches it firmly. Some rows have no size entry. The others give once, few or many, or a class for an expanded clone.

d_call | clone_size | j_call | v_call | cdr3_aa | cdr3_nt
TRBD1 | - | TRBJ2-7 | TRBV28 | CASRPGQGTYEQYF | TGTGCCAGCAGGCCGGGACAGGGAACCTACGAGCAGTACTTC
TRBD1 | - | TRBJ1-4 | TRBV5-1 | CASRSWTGTNEKLFF | TGCGCCAGCAGGTCGTGGACAGGAACGAATGAAAAACTGTTTTTT
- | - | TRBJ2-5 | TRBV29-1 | CSVGLHSGQGWGETQYF | TGCAGCGTGGGCCTTCACTCTGGGCAGGGCTGGGGTGAGACCCAGTACTTC
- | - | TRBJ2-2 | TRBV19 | CASETGFSTGELFF | TGTGCCAGCGAAACAGGGTTTAGCACCGGGGAGCTGTTTTTT
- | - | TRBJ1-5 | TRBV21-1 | CASATGDRSGQPQHF | TGTGCCAGCGCGACCGGGGACAGGAGTGGTCAGCCCCAGCATTTT
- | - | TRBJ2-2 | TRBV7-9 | CASSEGWGVSNTGELFF | TGTGCCAGCAGCGAGGGATGGGGGGTTTCGAACACCGGGGAGCTGTTTTTT
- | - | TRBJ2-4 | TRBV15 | CATSYTGKAKNIQYF | TGTGCCACCAGCTATACAGGGAAGGCCAAAAACATTCAGTACTTC
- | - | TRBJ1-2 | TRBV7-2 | CASTSGRGYGYTF | TGTGCCAGCACCTCAGGCCGGGGCTATGGCTACACCTTC
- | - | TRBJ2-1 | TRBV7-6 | CASSQSGGPLLYNEQFF | TGTGCCAGCAGCCAATCGGGGGGCCCTCTCCTTTACAATGAGCAGTTCTTC
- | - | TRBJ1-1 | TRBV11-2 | CASSLVVTEAFF | TGTGCCAGCAGCTTAGTAGTAACTGAAGCTTTCTTT
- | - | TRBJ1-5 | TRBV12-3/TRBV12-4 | CASSFLRQPQHF | TGTGCCAGCAGTTTTCTGAGGCAGCCCCAGCATTTT
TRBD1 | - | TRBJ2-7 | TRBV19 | CASSIMGQGVHEQYF | TGTGCCAGTAGTATAATGGGACAGGGTGTCCACGAGCAGTACTTC
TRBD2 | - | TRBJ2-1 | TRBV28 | CASSSSLAGPYNEQFF | TGTGCCAGCAGTTCTTCACTAGCGGGCCCCTACAATGAGCAGTTCTTC
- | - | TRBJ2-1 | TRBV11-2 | CASSRGGSGPTYNEQFF | TGTGCCAGCAGCCGAGGGGGTAGCGGGCCGACCTACAATGAGCAGTTCTTC
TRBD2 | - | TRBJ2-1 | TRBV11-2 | CASAPGGGNEQFF | TGTGCCAGCGCCCCTGGGGGGGGGAATGAGCAGTTCTTC
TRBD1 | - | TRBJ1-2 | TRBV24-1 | CATGGTGAYNYGYTF | TGTGCCACCGGAGGGACAGGCGCCTATAACTATGGCTACACCTTC
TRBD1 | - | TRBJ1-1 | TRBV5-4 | CASSIGTGAMNTEAFF | TGTGCCAGCAGCATTGGGACAGGGGCTATGAACACTGAAGCTTTCTTT
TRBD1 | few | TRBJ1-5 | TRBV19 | CASRIQDRGSNQPQHF | TGTGCCAGTAGAATACAAGACAGGGGGAGCAATCAGCCCCAGCATTTT
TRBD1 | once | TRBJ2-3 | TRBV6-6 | CASSSGQAVDTQYF | TGTGCCAGCAGTTCCGGACAGGCGGTGGATACGCAGTATTTT
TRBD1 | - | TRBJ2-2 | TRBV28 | CASSLIPGDRGYTGELFF | TGTGCCAGCAGTTTAATTCCCGGGGACAGGGGGTACACCGGGGAGCTGTTTTTT
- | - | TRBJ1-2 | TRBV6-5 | CASSYSAGTHYGYTF | TGTGCCAGCAGTTACTCAGCAGGGACTCACTATGGCTACACCTTC
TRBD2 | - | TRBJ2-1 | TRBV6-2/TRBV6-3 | CASSYYGTSGEQFF | TGTGCCAGCAGTTACTACGGGACTAGCGGGGAGCAGTTCTTC
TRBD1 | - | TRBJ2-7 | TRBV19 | CASSWDRDYEQYF | TGTGCCAGTAGCTGGGACAGGGACTACGAGCAGTACTTC
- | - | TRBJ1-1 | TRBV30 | CAWSAPPGDTEAFF | TGTGCCTGGAGTGCGCCCCCGGGGGACACTGAAGCTTTCTTT
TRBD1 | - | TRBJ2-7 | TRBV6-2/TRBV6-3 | CASSRLDRVHEQYF | TGTGCCAGCAGTCGACTCGACAGGGTCCACGAGCAGTACTTC
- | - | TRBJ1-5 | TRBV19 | CASSILEGSNQPQHF | TGTGCCAGTAGTATTCTTGAGGGAAGCAATCAGCCCCAGCATTTT
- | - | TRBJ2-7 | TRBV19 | CASSIDGVRGREQYF | TGTGCCAGTAGTATAGATGGGGTCAGGGGCCGCGAGCAGTACTTC
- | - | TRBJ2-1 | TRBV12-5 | CASGPAGNEQFF | TGTGCTAGTGGACCCGCGGGGAATGAGCAGTTCTTC
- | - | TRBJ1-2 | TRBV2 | CASIVTDAEANYGYTF | TGTGCCAGCATCGTGACAGACGCGGAAGCTAACTATGGCTACACCTTC
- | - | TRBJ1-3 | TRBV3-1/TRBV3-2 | CASSPTAASGNTIYF | TGTGCCAGCAGCCCCACGGCGGCCTCTGGAAACACCATATATTTT
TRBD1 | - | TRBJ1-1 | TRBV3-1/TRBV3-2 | CASSLPGTGFSAFF | TGTGCCAGCAGCCTCCCCGGGACAGGGTTTTCAGCTTTCTTT
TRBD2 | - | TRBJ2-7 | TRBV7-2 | CASSLPPGTRRYEQYF | TGTGCCAGCAGTCTCCCGCCCGGGACTAGGCGCTACGAGCAGTACTTC
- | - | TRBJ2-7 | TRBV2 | CASSGTYLMSYEQYF | TGTGCCAGCAGTGGGACTTATCTTATGTCCTACGAGCAGTACTTC
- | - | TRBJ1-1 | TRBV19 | CASSMAPNTEAFF | TGTGCCAGTAGTATGGCCCCGAACACTGAAGCTTTCTTT
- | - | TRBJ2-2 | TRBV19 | CASSPVRNTGELFF | TGTGCCAGTAGTCCTGTCAGGAACACCGGGGAGCTGTTTTTT
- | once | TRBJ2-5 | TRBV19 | CASSIRGEVETQYF | TGTGCCAGTAGTATAAGAGGGGAGGTCGAGACCCAGTACTTC
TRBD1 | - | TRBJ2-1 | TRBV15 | CATSRGDRGLYNEQFF | TGTGCCACCAGCAGAGGGGACAGGGGGCTTTACAATGAGCAGTTCTTC
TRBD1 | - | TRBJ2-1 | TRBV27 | CASTHGGQAYNEQFF | TGTGCCAGCACCCATGGGGGACAGGCATACAATGAGCAGTTCTTC
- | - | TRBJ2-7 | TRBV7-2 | CASSPTGYSYEQYF | TGTGCCAGCAGCCCTACAGGTTACTCCTACGAGCAGTACTTC
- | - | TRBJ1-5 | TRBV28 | CASSFGGWGNQPQHF | TGTGCCAGCAGTTTCGGGGGTTGGGGCAATCAGCCCCAGCATTTT
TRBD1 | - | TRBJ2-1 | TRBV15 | CATSRGSTGDGKEQFF | TGTGCCACCAGCAGAGGCTCGACAGGGGACGGGAAAGAGCAGTTCTTC
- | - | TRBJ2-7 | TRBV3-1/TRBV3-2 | CASSQDPSWKGDEQYF | TGTGCCAGCAGCCAAGATCCCTCGTGGAAGGGGGACGAGCAGTACTTC
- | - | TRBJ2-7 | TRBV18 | CASSPDFNRVTEQYF | TGTGCCAGCTCACCCGACTTCAACAGGGTAACCGAGCAGTACTTC